The 15 T cell receptor beta chains below all came from one sample that was sequenced in a study of metastatic and nonmetastatic thyroid tumors. All patients were treatment-naive before thyroid surgery. TCRdb re-analyzed the PCR reads through MiXCR. The table includes 25,000 to 30,000 clones, 20% to 25% detected once. Sequenced sample: blood. Every receptor here comes from a female donor with papillary thyroid cancer or a benign thyroid nodule (not recorded which). Some clones in this sample may be carry-over from other donors' samples.

This clone was recorded many times. The chain carries TRBV4-3 and TRBJ2-7, with 7 nucleotides matching TRBD1. CDR1 and CDR2 (germline): LGHNA, YSLEER. V trimming: 0 bases; J trimming: 8 bases; junction bases outside the gene matches: 4. There are 13 residues in the CDR3. CDR3 in DNA: TGCGCCAGCAGCCAAGATGCAGGGGGTAAGCAGTACTTC. It codes for CASSQDAGGKQYF.

The chain is built from TRBV3-1 and TRBJ2-5, with 8 bases that match TRBD2. The germline V gene encodes CDR1 LGHDT and CDR2 YNNKEL (reference sequence). The CDR3 is made up of 15 amino acids. V was pared by 3 bases and J by 3 bases, with 6 bases of the junction left unmatched. Written as DNA, the CDR3 is TGTGCCAGCAGCCAGATGCTAGCGGGTAAAGAGACCCAGTACTTC. Amino acids: CASSQMLAGKETQYF.

About this clone itself: An end of the junction differs from the germline gene, which may be a read error. V gene TRBV3-1 combines with J gene TRBJ2-7; tentative D call: TRBD2 (5 bases). Germline V gene lookup returns CDR1 LGHDT and CDR2 YNNKEL (reference sequence). CDR3 length equals 16 residues. The chain's CDR3 is CANSQVNGLSGYEQYF. DNA for the CDR3: TGTGCCAACAGCCAAGTTAATGGTCTATCGGGATACGAGCAGTACTTC.

With regard to this clone: This may be a read error: a much more frequent sequence differs by one nucleotide. This same CDR3 is encoded by further DNA sequences in the sample. CDR3 sequence (DNA): TGTGCCAGCAGCTTCAACCCCGGAACCCTGGGGAATGAGCAGTTCTTC. Translation gives CASSFNPGTLGNEQFF. This chain joins TRBV3-1 and TRBJ2-1; D remains unclear. CDR3 size: 16 residues. From germline, CDR1 is LGHDT and CDR2 YNNKEL (reference sequence). Trimming shortened V by 5 bases and J by 7 bases, and 21 bases separated the two germline ends.

This clone was detected a few times. This CDR3 fails to terminate in the conserved phenylalanine or tryptophan, so it likely reflects a read error. V is TRBV28 and J is TRBJ1-2; D is undetermined. CDR1 is MDHEN and CDR2 is SYDVKM in the germline V gene. This CDR3 has 12 amino acids. V lost 1 base, J lost 9 bases, and 9 bases lay in between. The DNA for the CDR3 is TGTGCCAGCAGTTTATTGGTCGGGTGCTACACCTCC. It encodes CASSLLVGCYTS.

This clone was detected ten times or more. The genes are TRBV30 and TRBJ2-1; 7 bases are shared with TRBD2. Germline V CDR1 and CDR2: GTSNPN, SVGIG (reference sequence). The CDR3 is made up of 14 amino acids. V shed 2 bases and J 8 bases; nucleotides not matched to a gene: 9. CDR3 loop: CAWSSGEGRDEQFF. CDR3 coding DNA: TGTGCCTGGAGTTCGGGGGAGGGCCGCGATGAGCAGTTCTTC.

This clone came up a few times. The CDR3 is CASSRDVGEQYF. The CDR3 nucleotides are TGTGCCAGCAGCAGGGACGTAGGGGAGCAGTACTTC. The chain combines TRBV12-3 or TRBV12-4 with TRBJ2-7, with D perhaps given as TRBD1 or TRBD2 (5 bases each). V was pared by 6 bases and J by 7 bases, with 13 bases between. The CDR3 spans 12 residues.

The CDR3 bases are TGCGCCAGCAGCTCCGCCCGTCCCGGGACAGGGTTCAAAAACATTCAGTACTTC. Amino acids: CASSSARPGTGFKNIQYF. The chain carries TRBV5-1 and TRBJ2-4, with TRBD1 matching over 9 bases. This CDR3 spans 18 amino acids. The germline gives CDR1 SGHRS, CDR2 YFSETQ. The trim removed 3 bases at V and 3 bases at J, leaving 13 bases unmatched.

This clone is medium-sized. The chain uses TRBV27 and TRBJ2-7, with 10 bases lining up with TRBD2. The CDR3 has 15 amino acids. V lost 2 bases and J lost 6; bases outside the gene matches: 7. Germline V gene data show CDR1 as MNHEY and CDR2 as SMNVEV (reference sequence). CDR3 region: CASSLGLAGVLEQYF. In nucleotides, the CDR3 is TGTGCCAGCAGTTTAGGCCTAGCGGGAGTCCTCGAGCAGTACTTC.

This clone was recorded a few times. The chain is built from TRBV6-2 or TRBV6-3 and TRBJ1-5; D not certain. This CDR3 is built from 15 residues. Trimming took 6 bases from V and 1 from J, leaving 13 bases between them. Germline CDR1 is MNHEY and CDR2 is SVGEGT. CDR3 coding DNA: TGTGCCAGCAGCTCCGGCAGCACAAGCAATCAGCCCCAGCATTTT. It yields the protein CASSSGSTSNQPQHF.

This rearrangement joins TRBV6-2 or TRBV6-3 to TRBJ2-7; no reliable D call. Germline values: CDR1 MNHEY, CDR2 SVGEGT. V lost 7 bases and J lost 2, with 21 bases in between. The CDR3 has 16 residues. CDR3 residues: CASTFVPLQAPYEQYF. The CDR3 nucleotides read TGTGCCAGCACTTTCGTCCCCCTCCAGGCTCCCTACGAGCAGTACTTC.

The chain recombines TRBV6-5 with TRBJ2-7; D not certain. Trimming left V 2 bases short and J 4 bases short, with 6 bases between. This CDR3 contains 12 residues. Germline CDR1 is MNHEY and CDR2 is SVGAGI. The CDR3 nucleotides are TGTGCCAGCAGTTACGACGGTTACGAGCAGTACTTC. It yields the protein CASSYDGYEQYF.

This clone has only a few counts. The chain carries TRBV6-1 and TRBJ2-2; possibly TRBD1 for D (5 bases). Trimming removed 6 bases at V and 4 bases at J, with 9 bases between. Germline-derived CDR1 and CDR2 are MNHNS and SASEGT. The CDR3 contains 13 residues. The CDR3 sequence is CASREQGTGELFF. As DNA, the CDR3 is TGTGCCAGCAGAGAGCAGGGCACCGGGGAGCTGTTTTTT.

This clone was seen more than once but under ten times. Germline and junction disagree at one end, which may indicate a read error. The genes are TRBV7-2 and TRBJ1-2; D is uncertain. Per the germline V gene, CDR1 is SGHTA and CDR2 is FQGNSA. The CDR3 totals 12 residues. Here the CDR3 DNA reads TGTGTCAGCAGCACCCTGGAGGCAAGCTACACCTTC. It codes for CVSSTLEASYTF.

This clone is termed medium-sized. V usage is TRBV7-2 and J usage is TRBJ2-7, with 7 positions matching TRBD1. The germline V gene has CDR1 SGHTA and CDR2 FQGNSA. Trimming cost V 8 bases and J 5 bases; bases outside gene matches: 9. The CDR3 has 13 amino acids. CDR3 loop: CASGTRGSHEQYF. The CDR3 DNA is TGTGCCAGCGGAACCAGGGGGAGTCACGAGCAGTACTTC.